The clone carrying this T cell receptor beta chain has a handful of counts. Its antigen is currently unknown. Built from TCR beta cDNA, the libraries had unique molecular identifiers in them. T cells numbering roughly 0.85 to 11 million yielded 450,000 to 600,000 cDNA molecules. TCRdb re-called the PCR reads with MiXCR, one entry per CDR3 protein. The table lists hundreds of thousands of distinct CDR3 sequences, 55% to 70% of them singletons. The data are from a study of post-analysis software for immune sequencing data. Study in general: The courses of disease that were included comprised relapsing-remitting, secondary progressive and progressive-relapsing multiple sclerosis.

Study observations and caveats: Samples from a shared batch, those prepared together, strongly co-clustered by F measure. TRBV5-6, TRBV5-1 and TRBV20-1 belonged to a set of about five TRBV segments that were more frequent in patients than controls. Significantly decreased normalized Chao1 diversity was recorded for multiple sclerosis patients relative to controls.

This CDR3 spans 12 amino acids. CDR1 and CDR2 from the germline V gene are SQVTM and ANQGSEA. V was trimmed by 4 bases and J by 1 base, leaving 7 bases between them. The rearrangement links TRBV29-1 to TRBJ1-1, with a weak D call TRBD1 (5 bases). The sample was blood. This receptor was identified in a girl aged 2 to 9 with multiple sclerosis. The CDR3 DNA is TGCAGCGTTGGACAGACGAACACTGAAGCTTTCTTT. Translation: CSVGQTNTEAFF.